This passage covers 10 T cell receptor beta chains from one sample sequenced in a study of Ad26.COV2.S vaccination and SARS-CoV-2 variants. Some clones are missing from TCRdb's copy, which holds only in-frame ones; the method was immunoSEQ multiplex PCR. Counted here are fewer than 900,000 clones, around 89% occurring once; the ten biggest clones make up approximately 1.5%. Documented treatment: over 15 received Ad26.COV2.S at low or high dose, single or two shots; roughly 5 received placebo; per-sample allocation not given. Sample collection was performed on day 63 after the first vaccine or placebo injection. The sequencing used peripheral blood, collected in a trial of Ad26.COV2.S vaccine versus placebo. Every receptor here comes from a person between 18 and 59 years old who received the Ad26.COV2.S COVID-19 vaccine or a placebo.

This clone appeared once. The rearrangement links TRBV6-5 to TRBJ1-6; weak D call: TRBD1 (5 bases). This CDR3 has 15 amino acids. Trimming took off 0 bases at V and 10 bases at J, with 13 bases between the two ends. Looked up from germline, CDR1 is MNHEY and CDR2 is SVGAGI. The DNA of the CDR3 is TGTGCCAGCAGTTACTCGAACCGCGGGGGATCACCCCTCCACTTT. Its translation is CASSYSNRGGSPLHF.

The V call is TRBV10-3, the J call TRBJ2-2; tentatively, D is TRBD2 (5 bases). The germline CDR1 and CDR2 sequences are ENHRY and SYGVKD. V was clipped by 6 bases and J by 1 base, with 9 bases between them. This CDR3 has 14 residues. As DNA, the CDR3 is TGTGCCATCAGCGCGGGTCGGAACACCGGGGAGCTGTTTTTT. Translation: CAISAGRNTGELFF.

CDR3 bases: TGTGCCACCAGTGACGGGGCCAAGGAAAAACTGTTTTTT. It translates to CATSDGAKEKLFF. The chain links TRBV24-1 to TRBJ1-4, with a tentative D call TRBD1 (5 bases). Per germline, CDR1 KGHDR and CDR2 SFDVKD. The CDR3 totals 13 residues. Trimming removed 4 bases at V and 8 bases at J, with 10 bases between.

The chain recombines TRBV5-4 with TRBJ2-1; 12 positions agree with TRBD1. The J segment lost 10 bases and the V segment lost 9 bases, leaving 8 bases of the junction unmatched. Germline V gene data show CDR1 as SGHNT and CDR2 as YYREEE (reference sequence). CDR3 length equals 13 residues. The CDR3 sequence: CAITGQGAGEQFF. Here the CDR3 DNA reads TGTGCCATCACGGGACAGGGGGCTGGGGAGCAGTTCTTC. The full variable domain, rest sourced from reference TRBV5-4 and TRBJ2-1, is ETGVTQSPTHLIKTRGQQVTLRCSSQSGHNTVSWYQQALGQGPQFIFQYYREEENGRGNFPPRFSGLQFPNYSSELNVNALELDDSALYLCAITGQGAGEQFFGPGTRLTVL.

The CDR3 DNA follows: TGTGCCAGCAGTTACTCGCGGGACAGGGGACTCTACGAGCAGTACTTC. Amino acids: CASSYSRDRGLYEQYF. The V gene is TRBV6-2 or TRBV6-3, the J gene TRBJ2-7; 10 nucleotides match TRBD1. Looked up from germline, CDR1 is MNHEY and CDR2 is SVGEGT. Germline trimming cut 0 bases from V and 3 bases from J; bases unmatched to any gene: 5. This CDR3 is built from 16 residues.

The gene calls are TRBV4-3 and TRBJ1-1; unclear D gene. V lost 1 base and J 0 bases, leaving 3 bases between the germline ends. This CDR3 has 13 amino acids. CDR1 and CDR2 (germline): LGHNA, YSLEER. Here the CDR3 DNA reads TGCGCCAGCAGCCAAGTCCTGAACACTGAAGCTTTCTTT. The encoded protein is CASSQVLNTEAFF.

This rearrangement joins TRBV30 to TRBJ1-5, with a possible D match to TRBD1 (5 bases). The CDR3 totals 14 residues. The V gene's germline CDR1 is GTSNPN and CDR2 SVGIG (reference sequence). V was clipped by 3 bases and J by 5 bases, with 14 bases between them. CDR3 loop: CAWSPGTGYQPQHF. The CDR3 DNA sequence: TGTGCCTGGAGCCCCGGGACTGGCTATCAGCCCCAGCATTTT.

This rearrangement joins TRBV5-6 to TRBJ1-5; TRBD1 aligns across 11 bases. CDR1 is SGHDT and CDR2 is YYEEEE in the germline V gene. Trimming cost V 1 base and J 5 bases; bases outside gene matches: 2. This CDR3 region has 15 residues. CDR3 region: CASSLWGQGDQPQHF. The CDR3 DNA follows: TGTGCCAGCAGCTTGTGGGGACAGGGGGATCAGCCCCAGCATTTT.

This clone has only a few counts. The rearrangement joins TRBV30 to TRBJ1-2, with D perhaps TRBD1 (5 bases). Trimming cost V 7 bases and J 1 base, with 16 bases left between them. The CDR3 is made up of 14 amino acids. Germline values: CDR1 GTSNPN, CDR2 SVGIG (reference sequence). CDR3 in DNA: TGTGCCTTCCCTTCGACAGTAAATAACTATGGCTACACCTTC. It specifies CAFPSTVNNYGYTF.

This sequence joins TRBV2 and TRBJ1-6, with D possibly being TRBD1 (6 bases). The CDR3 contains 19 residues. Germline CDR1 is SNHLY and CDR2 is FYNNEI. V lost 6 bases and J lost 5, with 26 bases in between. The DNA of the CDR3 is TGTGCCAGCAGGCCCCCAGCGGGGGCCCGGGGCTCGAATAATTCACCCCTCCACTTT. Translation: CASRPPAGARGSNNSPLHF.